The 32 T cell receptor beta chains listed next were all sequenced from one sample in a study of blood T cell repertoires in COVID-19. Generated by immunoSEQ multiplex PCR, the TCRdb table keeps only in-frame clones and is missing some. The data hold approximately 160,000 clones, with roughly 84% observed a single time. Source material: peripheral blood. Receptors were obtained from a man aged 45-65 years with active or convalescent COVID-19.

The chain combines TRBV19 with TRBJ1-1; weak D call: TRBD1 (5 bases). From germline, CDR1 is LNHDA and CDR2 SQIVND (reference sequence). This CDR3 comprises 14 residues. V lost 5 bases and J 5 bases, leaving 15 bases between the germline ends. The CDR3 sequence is CASSPTGRGTEAFF. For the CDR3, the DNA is TGTGCCAGTAGTCCCACGGGGCGGGGAACTGAAGCTTTCTTT.

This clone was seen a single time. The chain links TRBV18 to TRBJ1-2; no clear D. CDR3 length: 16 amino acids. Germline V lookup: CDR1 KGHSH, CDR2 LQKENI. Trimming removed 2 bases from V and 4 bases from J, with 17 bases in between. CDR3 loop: CASSPEQRQVIYGYTF. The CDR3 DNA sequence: TGTGCCAGCTCACCAGAGCAGCGGCAGGTGATCTATGGCTACACCTTC.

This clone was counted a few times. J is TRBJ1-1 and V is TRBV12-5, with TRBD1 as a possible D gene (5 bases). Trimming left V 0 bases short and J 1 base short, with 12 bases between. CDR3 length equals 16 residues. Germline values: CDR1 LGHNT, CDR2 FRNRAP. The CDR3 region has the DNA TGTGCTAGTGGTTTGGTAAGGCAGGGAACGAACACTGAAGCTTTCTTT. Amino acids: CASGLVRQGTNTEAFF.

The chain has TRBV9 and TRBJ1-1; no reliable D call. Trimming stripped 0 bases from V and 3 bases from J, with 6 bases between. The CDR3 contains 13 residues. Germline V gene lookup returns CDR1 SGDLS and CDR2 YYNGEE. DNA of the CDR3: TGTGCCAGCAGCGTAGACCTATACACTGAAGCTTTCTTT. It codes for CASSVDLYTEAFF.

CDR3 nucleotide sequence: TGTGCCAGCAGGGCAGGGGGCGGTGGCTACACCTTC. Translating it yields CASRAGGGGYTF. The chain employs TRBV7-2 and TRBJ1-2; 8 bases align to TRBD1. The CDR3 has 12 residues. Germline loops: CDR1 SGHTA, CDR2 FQGNSA. V was clipped by 6 bases and J by 7 bases; unmatched bases: 4.

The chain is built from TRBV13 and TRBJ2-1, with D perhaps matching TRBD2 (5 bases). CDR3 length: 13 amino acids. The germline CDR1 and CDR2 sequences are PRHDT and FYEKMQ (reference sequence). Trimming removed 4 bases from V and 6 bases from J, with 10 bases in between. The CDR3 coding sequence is TGTGCCAGCAGCTCCCGACTACCCAATGAGCAGTTCTTC. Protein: CASSSRLPNEQFF.

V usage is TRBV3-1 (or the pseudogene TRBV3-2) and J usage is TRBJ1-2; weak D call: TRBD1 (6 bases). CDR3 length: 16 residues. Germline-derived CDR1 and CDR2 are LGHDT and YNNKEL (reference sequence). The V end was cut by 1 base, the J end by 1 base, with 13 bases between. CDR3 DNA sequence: TGTGCCAGCAGCCAAGGGGCAGGGGAATTTAACTATGGCTACACCTTC. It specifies CASSQGAGEFNYGYTF.

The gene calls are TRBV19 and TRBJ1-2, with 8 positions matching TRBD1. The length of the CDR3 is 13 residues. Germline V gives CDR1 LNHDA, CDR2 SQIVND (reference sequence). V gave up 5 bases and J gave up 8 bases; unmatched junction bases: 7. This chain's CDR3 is CASSHASGGGYTF. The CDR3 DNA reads TGTGCCAGTAGTCACGCTTCAGGGGGCGGCTACACCTTC. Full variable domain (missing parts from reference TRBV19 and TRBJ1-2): DGGITQSPKYLFRKEGQNVTLSCEQNLNHDAMYWYRQDPGQGLRLIYYSQIVNDFQKGDIAEGYSVSREKKESFPLTVTSAQKNPTAFYLCASSHASGGGYTFGSGTRLTVV.

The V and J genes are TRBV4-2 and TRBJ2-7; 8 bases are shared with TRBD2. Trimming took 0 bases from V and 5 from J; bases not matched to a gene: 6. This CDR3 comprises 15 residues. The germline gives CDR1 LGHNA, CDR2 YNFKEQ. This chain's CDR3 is CASSQDRLATNEQYF. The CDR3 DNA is TGTGCCAGCAGCCAAGATAGACTAGCGACGAACGAGCAGTACTTC.

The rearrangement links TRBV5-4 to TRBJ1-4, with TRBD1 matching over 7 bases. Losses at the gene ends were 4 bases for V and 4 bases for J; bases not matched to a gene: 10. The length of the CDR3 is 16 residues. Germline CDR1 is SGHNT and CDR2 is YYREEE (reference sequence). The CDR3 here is CASSPTGTAINEKLFF. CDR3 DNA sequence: TGTGCCAGCAGCCCTACCGGGACAGCCATTAATGAAAAACTGTTTTTT.

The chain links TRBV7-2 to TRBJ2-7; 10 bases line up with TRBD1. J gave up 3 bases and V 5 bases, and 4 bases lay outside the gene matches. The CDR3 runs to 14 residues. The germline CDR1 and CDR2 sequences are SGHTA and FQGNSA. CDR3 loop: CASSPRDRGYEQYF. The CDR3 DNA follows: TGTGCCAGCAGCCCCCGGGACAGGGGCTACGAGCAGTACTTC.

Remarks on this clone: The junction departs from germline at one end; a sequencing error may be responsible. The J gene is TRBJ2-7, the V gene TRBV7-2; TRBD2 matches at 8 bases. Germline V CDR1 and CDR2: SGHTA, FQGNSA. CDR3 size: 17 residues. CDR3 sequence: CASSLMARGGSSNEQYF. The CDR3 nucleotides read TGTGCCAGCAGCTTAATGGCCCGGGGGGGCTCCTCCAACGAGCAGTACTTC. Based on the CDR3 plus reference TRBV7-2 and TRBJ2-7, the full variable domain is GAGVSQSPSNKVTEKGKDVELRCDPISGHTALYWYRQSLGQGLEFLIYFQGNSAPDKSGLPSDRFSAERTGGSVSTLTIQRTQQEDSAVYLCASSLMARGGSSNEQYFGPGTRLTVT.

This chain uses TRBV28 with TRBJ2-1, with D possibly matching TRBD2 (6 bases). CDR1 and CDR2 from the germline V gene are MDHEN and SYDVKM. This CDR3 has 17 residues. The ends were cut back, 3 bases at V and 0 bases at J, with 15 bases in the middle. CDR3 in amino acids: CASSLKDYFFSYNEQFF. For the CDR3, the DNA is TGTGCCAGCAGTTTGAAGGACTATTTTTTCTCCTACAATGAGCAGTTCTTC.

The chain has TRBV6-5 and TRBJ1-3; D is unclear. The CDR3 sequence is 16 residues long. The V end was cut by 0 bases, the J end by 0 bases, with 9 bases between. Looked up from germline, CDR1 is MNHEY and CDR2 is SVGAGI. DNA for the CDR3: TGTGCCAGCAGTTACTCGTCAGTAAACTCTGGAAACACCATATATTTT. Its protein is CASSYSSVNSGNTIYF.

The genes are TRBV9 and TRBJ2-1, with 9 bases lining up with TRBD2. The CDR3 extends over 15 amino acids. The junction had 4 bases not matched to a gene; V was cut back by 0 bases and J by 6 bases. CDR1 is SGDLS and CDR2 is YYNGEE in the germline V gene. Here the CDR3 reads CASSVDSGRVNEQFF. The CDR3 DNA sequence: TGTGCCAGCAGCGTAGATAGCGGGAGAGTCAATGAGCAGTTCTTC. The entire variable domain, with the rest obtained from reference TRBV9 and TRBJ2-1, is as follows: DSGVTQTPKHLITATGQRVTLRCSPRSGDLSVYWYQQSLDQGLQFLIQYYNGEERAKGNILERFSAQQFPDLHSELNLSSLELGDSALYFCASSVDSGRVNEQFFGPGTRLTVL.

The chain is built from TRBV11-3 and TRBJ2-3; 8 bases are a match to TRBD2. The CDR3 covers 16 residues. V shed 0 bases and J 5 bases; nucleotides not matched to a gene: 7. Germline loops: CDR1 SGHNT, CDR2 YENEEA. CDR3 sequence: CASSLDGTRKGDTQYF. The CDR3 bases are TGTGCCAGCAGCTTAGATGGGACTAGGAAGGGAGATACGCAGTATTTT. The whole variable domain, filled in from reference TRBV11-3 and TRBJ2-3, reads EAGVVQSPRYKIIEKKQPVAFWCNPISGHNTLYWYLQNLGQGPELLIRYENEEAVDDSQLPKDRFSAERLKGVDSTLKIQPAELGDSAVYLCASSLDGTRKGDTQYFGPGTRLTVL.

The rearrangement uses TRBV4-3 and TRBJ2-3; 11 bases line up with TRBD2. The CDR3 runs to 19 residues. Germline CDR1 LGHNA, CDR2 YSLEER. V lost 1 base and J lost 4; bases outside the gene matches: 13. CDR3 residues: CASSQVSTELAGESDTQYF. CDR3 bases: TGCGCCAGCAGCCAAGTTTCTACCGAACTAGCGGGGGAATCAGATACGCAGTATTTT.

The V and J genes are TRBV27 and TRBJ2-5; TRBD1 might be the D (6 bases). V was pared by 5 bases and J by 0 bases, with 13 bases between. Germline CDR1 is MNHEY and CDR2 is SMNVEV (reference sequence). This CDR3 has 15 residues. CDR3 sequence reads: CASSPGQTYQETQYF. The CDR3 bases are TGTGCCAGCAGTCCAGGACAGACCTACCAAGAGACCCAGTACTTC.

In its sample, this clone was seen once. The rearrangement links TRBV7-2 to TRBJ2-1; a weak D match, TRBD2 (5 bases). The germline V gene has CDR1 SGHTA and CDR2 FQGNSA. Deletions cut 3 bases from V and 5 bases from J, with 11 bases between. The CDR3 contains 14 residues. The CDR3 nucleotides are TGTGCCAGCAGCTTCGATGTCGGGGACAATGAGCAGTTCTTC. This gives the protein CASSFDVGDNEQFF.

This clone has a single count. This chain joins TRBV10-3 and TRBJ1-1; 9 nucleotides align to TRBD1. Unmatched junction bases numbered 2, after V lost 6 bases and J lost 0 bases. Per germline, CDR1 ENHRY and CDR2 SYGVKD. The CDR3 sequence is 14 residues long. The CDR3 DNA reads TGTGCCATCAGACGGGACAGGGTGAACACTGAAGCTTTCTTT. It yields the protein CAIRRDRVNTEAFF.

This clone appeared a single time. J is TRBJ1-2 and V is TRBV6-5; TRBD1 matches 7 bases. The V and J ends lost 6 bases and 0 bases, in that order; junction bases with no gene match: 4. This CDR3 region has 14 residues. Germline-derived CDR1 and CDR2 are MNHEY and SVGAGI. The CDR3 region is CASRNRGANYGYTF. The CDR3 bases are TGTGCCAGCAGGAACAGGGGCGCTAACTATGGCTACACCTTC.

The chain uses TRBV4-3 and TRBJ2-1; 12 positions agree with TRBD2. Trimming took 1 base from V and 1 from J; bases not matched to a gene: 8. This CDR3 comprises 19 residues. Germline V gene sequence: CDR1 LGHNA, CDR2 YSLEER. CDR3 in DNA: TGCGCCAGCAGCCAAGCCGTCCTAGCGGGAGGGGGGTCCTACAATGAGCAGTTCTTC. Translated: CASSQAVLAGGGSYNEQFF.

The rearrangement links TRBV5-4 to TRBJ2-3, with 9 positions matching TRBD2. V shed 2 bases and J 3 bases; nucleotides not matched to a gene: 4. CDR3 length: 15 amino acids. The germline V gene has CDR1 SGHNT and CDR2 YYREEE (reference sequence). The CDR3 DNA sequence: TGTGCCAGCAGCTTCTTAGCGGGGGTAACAGATACGCAGTATTTT. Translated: CASSFLAGVTDTQYF.

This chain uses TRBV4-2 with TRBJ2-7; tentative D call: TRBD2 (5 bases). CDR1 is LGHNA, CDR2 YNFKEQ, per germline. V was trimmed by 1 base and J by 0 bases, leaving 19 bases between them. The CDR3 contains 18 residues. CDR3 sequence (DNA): TGTGCCAGCAGCCAAGTAGGCCACTCGGCAGCGGCCTCCTACGAGCAGTACTTC. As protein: CASSQVGHSAAASYEQYF.

The CDR3 DNA sequence: TGTGCCAGCAGCGTAGCTGCGGCGGGGGCTCACTATGGCTACACCTTC. It translates to CASSVAAAGAHYGYTF. The V gene is TRBV9, the J gene TRBJ1-2; tentative D call: TRBD1 (6 bases). V was cut by 0 bases and J by 3 bases, with 15 bases left in between. Germline CDR1 and CDR2: SGDLS and YYNGEE. CDR3 length equals 16 residues.

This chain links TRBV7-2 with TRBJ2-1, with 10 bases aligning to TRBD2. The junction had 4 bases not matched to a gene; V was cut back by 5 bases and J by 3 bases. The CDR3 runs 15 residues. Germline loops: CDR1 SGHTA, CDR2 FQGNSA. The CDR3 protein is CASSPRTSGYNEQFF. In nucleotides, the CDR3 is TGTGCCAGCAGCCCCCGGACTAGCGGCTACAATGAGCAGTTCTTC.

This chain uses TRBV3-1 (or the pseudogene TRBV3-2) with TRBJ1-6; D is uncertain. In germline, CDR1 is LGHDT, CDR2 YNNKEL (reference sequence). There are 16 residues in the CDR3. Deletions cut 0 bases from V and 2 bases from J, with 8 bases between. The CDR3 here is CASSQEGTAYNSPLHF. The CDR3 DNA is TGTGCCAGCAGCCAAGAAGGCACAGCCTATAATTCACCCCTCCACTTT.

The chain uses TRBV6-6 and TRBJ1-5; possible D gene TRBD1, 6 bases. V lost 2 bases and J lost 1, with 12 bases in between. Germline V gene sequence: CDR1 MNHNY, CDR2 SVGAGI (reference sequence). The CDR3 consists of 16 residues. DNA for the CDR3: TGTGCCAGCAGTTACGTGGGGGGGCAGAGCAATCAGCCCCAGCATTTT. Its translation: CASSYVGGQSNQPQHF.

CDR3 protein: CATSDPTQGALYNEQFF. DNA for the CDR3: TGTGCCACCAGTGATCCGACACAGGGGGCCCTCTACAATGAGCAGTTCTTC. The genes are TRBV24-1 and TRBJ2-1; 9 bases are a match to TRBD1. The V gene's germline CDR1 is KGHDR and CDR2 SFDVKD. There are 17 residues in the CDR3. The trim removed 3 bases at V and 3 bases at J, leaving 8 bases unmatched.

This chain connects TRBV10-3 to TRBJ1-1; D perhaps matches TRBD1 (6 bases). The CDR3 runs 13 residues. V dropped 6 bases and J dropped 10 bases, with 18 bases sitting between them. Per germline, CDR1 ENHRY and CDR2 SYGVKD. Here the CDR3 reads CAISAAERGGAFF. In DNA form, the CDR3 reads TGTGCCATCAGCGCGGCCGAGAGAGGGGGAGCTTTCTTT.

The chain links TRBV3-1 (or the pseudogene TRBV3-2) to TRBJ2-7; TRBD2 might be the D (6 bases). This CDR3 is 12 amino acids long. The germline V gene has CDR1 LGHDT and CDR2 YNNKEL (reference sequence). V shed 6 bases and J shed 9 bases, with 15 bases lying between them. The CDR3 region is CASSFTSGPQYF. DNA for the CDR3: TGTGCCAGCAGTTTTACCAGCGGGCCGCAGTACTTC.

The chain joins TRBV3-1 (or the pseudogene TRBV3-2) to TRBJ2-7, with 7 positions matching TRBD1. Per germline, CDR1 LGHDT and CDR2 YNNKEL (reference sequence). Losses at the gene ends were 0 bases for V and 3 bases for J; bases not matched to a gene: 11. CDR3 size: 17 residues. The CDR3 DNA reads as TGTGCCAGCAGCCAAGAGGGTAGGACAGGTCGATACTACGAGCAGTACTTC. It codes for CASSQEGRTGRYYEQYF.